This TCR beta chain was sequenced for a study of T-cell memory formation after mild COVID-19. The CDR3 length is 13 residues. Germline V CDR1 and CDR2: SGHKS, YYEKEE (reference sequence). V was shortened by 2 bases and J by 8 bases, with 8 bases between the two germline ends. Using its own MiXCR run on the 5' RACE reads, TCRdb lists one record per CDR3 protein. The sample has about 210,000 distinct CDR3 sequences, around 30% seen once. This clonotype was counted a few times. The chain has TRBV5-5 and TRBJ1-6; D is uncertain. Material for sequencing was PBMCs or a T cell subset sorted from them (not recorded which). The source is an adult woman who had mild COVID-19 (a few samples of this study predate the infection). Cell type and time point are not known. As DNA, the CDR3 is TGTGCCAGCAGCTTCACAGCCGATTCACCCCTCCACTTT. Translating gives CASSFTADSPLHF. Variable domain in full (rest from reference TRBV5-5 and TRBJ1-6): DAGVTQSPTHLIKTRGQQVTLRCSPISGHKSVSWYQQVLGQGPQFIFQYYEKEERGRGNFPDRFSARQFPNYSSELNVNALLLGDSALYLCASSFTADSPLHFGNGTRLTVT.